This TCR beta chain was captured by sequencing in a study of OX40 agonist ivuxolimab in advanced cancers. As for the study in general: Given to patients was ivuxolimab, an agonistic anti-OX40 (CD134) antibody. Cohort: roughly 80% men, mean age about 60, aged roughly 20 to 79.

Study-wide findings and caveats: Antigen specificity was not determined for the expanded peripheral T cells.

A word on this clone: The antigen is not known.

The J segment lost 6 bases and the V segment lost 4 bases, leaving 3 bases of the junction unmatched. This CDR3 contains 14 residues. Germline-derived CDR1 and CDR2 are LNHDA and SQIVND (reference sequence). Sequencing used immunoSEQ multiplex PCR; TCRdb keeps in-frame clones, though not all of them. The sample includes 98,000 or so clones, around 85% of them seen just once. Sequenced here: CD4+ or CD8+ T cells sorted from blood, sampled in a trial of the OX40 agonist ivuxolimab. This TCR was sampled from an adult with an advanced solid tumor such as melanoma, head and neck, liver or kidney cancer. This rearrangement joins TRBV19 to TRBJ1-6, with TRBD1 matching 7 bases. CDR3 sequence reads: CASSNRGGNSPLHF. The CDR3 coding sequence is TGTGCCAGTAGTAACAGGGGTGGTAATTCACCCCTCCACTTT.